The rows below give T cell receptor beta chains drawn from one sample of a study of control samples from healthy donors and cancer patients. This table comes from immunoSEQ multiplex PCR, and its TCRdb copy is limited to in-frame clones, with some not included. The sample includes about 94,000 clones, 90% of them seen just once. Sequencing was done on a sample of blood. These receptors originate from a woman under 30 in good health. Each CDR3 is given with its conserved first and last residue. The order of the fields is V gene, J gene, clone size, D gene, CDR3 DNA, CDR3 protein. The D gene is left open where the match is weak. Size is omitted from some rows. Given values are once, few, many or a class for expanded clones.

v_call: TRBV15
j_call: TRBJ2-3
clone_size: NA
d_call: NA
cdr3_nt: TGTGCCACCAGCAGAGATTATGGGGGGCTCACAGATACGCAGTATTTT
cdr3_aa: CATSRDYGGLTDTQYF

v_call: TRBV29-1
j_call: TRBJ1-1
clone_size: once
d_call: NA
cdr3_nt: TGCAGCGTTGAATTTCCAAGGGCGAACACTGAAGCTTTCTTT
cdr3_aa: CSVEFPRANTEAFF

v_call: TRBV25-1
j_call: TRBJ1-1
clone_size: NA
d_call: TRBD1
cdr3_nt: TGTGCCAGCAGTAGACAGGGAAGTCGTGCTTTCTTT
cdr3_aa: CASSRQGSRAFF

v_call: TRBV2
j_call: TRBJ1-6
clone_size: NA
d_call: NA
cdr3_nt: TGTGCCAGCAGGGGGGAGGGAGATTCACCCCTCCACTTT
cdr3_aa: CASRGEGDSPLHF

v_call: TRBV10-2
j_call: TRBJ1-1
clone_size: NA
d_call: NA
cdr3_nt: TGCGCCAGCGGACGGCCCCTCGCTGAAGCTTTCTTT
cdr3_aa: CASGRPLAEAFF

v_call: TRBV5-1
j_call: TRBJ1-2
clone_size: NA
d_call: NA
cdr3_nt: TGCGCCAGCAGCTTGGAAGCGGGGGTTGGCTACACCTTC
cdr3_aa: CASSLEAGVGYTF

v_call: TRBV5-1
j_call: TRBJ2-7
clone_size: NA
d_call: TRBD1
cdr3_nt: TGCGCCAGCAGAGCCGGGACAGGGGATAAATGGGTAAGCCGAGGATCGTCTTCCGAGCAGTACTTC
cdr3_aa: CASRAGTGDKWVSRGSSSEQYF

v_call: TRBV5-6
j_call: TRBJ1-2
clone_size: NA
d_call: TRBD1
cdr3_nt: TGTGCCAGCAGATCGACAGGGGAGGATGGCTACACCTTC
cdr3_aa: CASRSTGEDGYTF

v_call: TRBV18
j_call: TRBJ1-1
clone_size: once
d_call: NA
cdr3_nt: TGTGCCAGCTCACCACCGGACAGATTGAACACTGAAGCTTTCTTT
cdr3_aa: CASSPPDRLNTEAFF

v_call: TRBV2
j_call: TRBJ2-3
clone_size: NA
d_call: TRBD2
cdr3_nt: TGTGCCAGCAGTGGGACTAGCGGGACCCGGGGAGATACGCAGTATTTT
cdr3_aa: CASSGTSGTRGDTQYF

v_call: TRBV29-1
j_call: TRBJ2-3
clone_size: NA
d_call: NA
cdr3_nt: TGCAGCGTTGACGGATCCAGCGGCGGCACAGATACGCAGTATTTT
cdr3_aa: CSVDGSSGGTDTQYF

v_call: TRBV6-5
j_call: TRBJ2-3
clone_size: NA
d_call: NA
cdr3_nt: TGTGCCAGCAGGTCAGGAGGTGTGACAGATACGCAGTATTTT
cdr3_aa: CASRSGGVTDTQYF

v_call: TRBV7-9
j_call: TRBJ1-1
clone_size: NA
d_call: NA
cdr3_nt: TGTGCCAGCAGCTTCCAGCAAAACACTGAAGCTTTCTTT
cdr3_aa: CASSFQQNTEAFF